One sample yielded the 21 T cell receptor beta chains listed below, sequenced in a study of molecular identifiers for immune sequencing clone quantification. Each CDR3 protein is one row after TCRdb ran MiXCR on the PCR reads. The sample has some 580,000 distinct CDR3 sequences, about 25% seen once; the top ten hold 0.6% to 0.9%. The sequenced material came from naive CD8+ T cells from blood, with Jurkat cell RNA spiked in. The subset denotes: FACS-sorted CD8+CD4-CCR7+CD45RA+ naive T cells. These TCRs come from a human donor in good health. Some libraries in this study had Jurkat cell RNA spiked in.

This clonotype has ten or more counts. The genes are TRBV7-9 and TRBJ2-7; D ambiguous. The CDR3 runs 15 residues. CDR1 SEHNR and CDR2 FQNEAQ come from the germline V gene (reference sequence). The ends were cut back, 3 bases at V and 3 bases at J, with 15 bases in the middle. The CDR3 sequence: CASSFIAAEHYEQYF. DNA of the CDR3: TGTGCCAGCAGCTTTATTGCGGCCGAGCACTACGAGCAGTACTTC.

This clonotype was seen repeatedly, ten times or more. The chain employs TRBV5-1 and TRBJ2-7; TRBD2 aligns across 7 bases. The germline V gene has CDR1 SGHRS and CDR2 YFSETQ. The CDR3 is made up of 16 amino acids. V shed 0 bases, J shed 4 bases, and the junction held 10 bases outside the gene matches. The CDR3 DNA sequence: TGCGCCAGCAGCTTGGCGGACGGACTAGTCTCTTACGAGCAGTACTTC. Translation gives CASSLADGLVSYEQYF.

The DNA of the CDR3 is TGCGCCAGCAGCCAAGGTTGGACCCCTCCTTCCTACGAGCAGTACTTC. Its protein product is CASSQGWTPPSYEQYF. The rearrangement joins TRBV4-3 to TRBJ2-7; no reliable D call. Germline V lookup: CDR1 LGHNA, CDR2 YSLEER. The V and J ends lost 1 base and 1 base respectively, with 14 bases between them. This CDR3 is 16 amino acids long.

This clonotype was detected a few times. This chain connects TRBV2 to TRBJ2-7; 9 bases align to TRBD2. J lost 10 bases, V lost 2 bases, and 9 bases had no gene match. The CDR3 is 14 residues long. Per germline, CDR1 SNHLY and CDR2 FYNNEI. The CDR3 nucleotides read TGTGCCAGCAGTGAATACAGGACTAGCGTTCTACAGTACTTC. Its protein product is CASSEYRTSVLQYF.

In this sample, this clonotype turned up a few times. This sequence joins TRBV9 and TRBJ2-1, with D possibly matching TRBD2 (6 bases). The V and J ends lost 4 bases and 2 bases respectively, with 16 bases between them. This CDR3 region has 16 residues. Germline CDR1 is SGDLS and CDR2 is YYNGEE. The CDR3 DNA follows: TGTGCCAGCAGCCCAACCTTGGCTAGCGCCTACAATGAGCAGTTCTTC. The encoded protein is CASSPTLASAYNEQFF.

This clonotype appeared a few times. J is TRBJ2-5 and V is TRBV7-6, with TRBD2 matching 7 bases. Germline values: CDR1 SGHVS, CDR2 FNYEAQ. This CDR3 has 15 amino acids. Trimming removed 7 bases from V and 5 bases from J; junction bases left unmatched: 13. The CDR3: CASTFGGSPGETQYF. The CDR3 DNA sequence: TGTGCCAGCACCTTCGGGGGGTCCCCGGGGGAGACCCAGTACTTC.

The sample holds many counts of this clonotype. The V gene is TRBV5-1, the J gene TRBJ2-6, with D maybe TRBD2 (5 bases). Germline V lookup: CDR1 SGHRS, CDR2 YFSETQ. V lost 0 bases and J 7 bases, leaving 17 bases between the germline ends. The CDR3 runs 17 residues. The CDR3 DNA is TGCGCCAGCAGCTTGGGTCTGGTTGGACTGATTGCCAACGTCCTGACTTTC. Residues: CASSLGLVGLIANVLTF.

This clonotype has more than one count but fewer than ten. The chain employs TRBV19 and TRBJ1-5; weak D call: TRBD1 (5 bases). CDR1 is LNHDA, CDR2 SQIVND, per germline (reference sequence). The CDR3 runs 15 residues. V lost 2 bases and J 7 bases, leaving 15 bases between the germline ends. The CDR3 nucleotides read TGTGCCAGTAGTATATCCGCGGGGAGGGGACAGCCCCAGCATTTT. This sequence encodes CASSISAGRGQPQHF.

This clonotype was picked up many times. The V gene is TRBV6-6, the J gene TRBJ2-4; D possibly corresponds to TRBD1 (6 bases). Trimming took off 4 bases at V and 1 base at J, with 11 bases between the two ends. The length of the CDR3 is 15 residues. Looked up from germline, CDR1 is MNHNY and CDR2 is SVGAGI (reference sequence). This CDR3 is CASSSPGQAKNIQYF. CDR3 DNA: TGTGCCAGCAGTTCTCCAGGACAGGCCAAAAACATTCAGTACTTC.

The chain couples TRBV27 to TRBJ1-5, with a weak D call TRBD1 (5 bases). Germline values: CDR1 MNHEY, CDR2 SMNVEV (reference sequence). This CDR3 region has 13 residues. Trimming removed 3 bases from V and 4 bases from J, with 7 bases in between. CDR3 protein: CASSFGANQPQHF. DNA of the CDR3: TGTGCCAGCAGTTTCGGGGCTAATCAGCCCCAGCATTTT.

This clonotype was recorded a few times. V usage is TRBV5-1 and J usage is TRBJ2-1, with TRBD2 identical over 11 bases. V was pared by 3 bases and J by 5 bases, with 7 bases of the junction left unmatched. In germline, CDR1 is SGHRS, CDR2 YFSETQ. The CDR3 has 16 residues. This CDR3 reads CASSWLAGGPNNEQFF. The CDR3 DNA reads as TGCGCCAGCAGCTGGTTAGCGGGAGGGCCTAACAATGAGCAGTTCTTC.

The rearrangement links TRBV12-3 or TRBV12-4 to TRBJ1-2; D is possibly TRBD1 (6 bases). V gave up 6 bases and J gave up 4 bases, with 15 bases separating them. The CDR3 has 14 residues. The CDR3 protein is CASSPSTGSYGYTF. The CDR3 DNA reads TGTGCCAGCAGCCCTTCCACAGGGTCCTATGGCTACACCTTC.

Notes on this clonotype: A much larger clone lies a single base off, so this may be a read error. The J gene is TRBJ2-3, the V gene TRBV2; TRBD2 aligns across 11 bases. J was trimmed by 0 bases and V by 5 bases; bases with no gene match: 7. CDR3 length equals 17 residues. Germline V lookup: CDR1 SNHLY, CDR2 FYNNEI. Here the CDR3 DNA reads TGTGCCAGCAGTTATGAAGGACTAGCGGGTAGCACAGATACGCAGTATTTT. Its translation is CASSYEGLAGSTDTQYF.

This clonotype was seen repeatedly, ten times or more. The V call is TRBV5-6, the J call TRBJ2-7; no clear D. From germline, CDR1 is SGHDT and CDR2 YYEEEE. The CDR3 is 12 amino acids. V dropped 2 bases and J dropped 4 bases, with 7 bases sitting between them. CDR3 DNA sequence: TGTGCCAGCAGCTTTAGTAGGTACGAGCAGTACTTC. Protein product: CASSFSRYEQYF.

Comments on this clonotype: At one end the junction does not follow the germline gene, possibly because of a read error. The V and J genes are TRBV6-1 and TRBJ2-7, with 7 bases matching TRBD2. CDR1 and CDR2 from the germline V gene are MNHNS and SASEGT. This CDR3 region has 13 residues. The CDR3 sequence is CASSGGRGDERYF. The DNA for the CDR3 is TGTGCCAGCAGTGGGGGCCGGGGGGACGAGCGGTACTTC.

The rearrangement links TRBV10-3 to TRBJ2-7; TRBD2 is a possible D gene (6 bases). Germline V gives CDR1 ENHRY, CDR2 SYGVKD. CDR3 size: 14 residues. V was trimmed by 4 bases and J by 3 bases, leaving 13 bases between them. The CDR3: CAISGSSDYYEQYF. CDR3 bases: TGTGCCATCAGTGGCTCTAGCGACTACTACGAGCAGTACTTC.

The table lists this clonotype with many counts. This chain joins TRBV29-1 and TRBJ1-2; weak D call: TRBD1 (5 bases). The germline gives CDR1 SQVTM, CDR2 ANQGSEA. V shed 0 bases and J shed 0 bases, with 5 bases lying between them. The CDR3 runs to 13 residues. The CDR3 sequence: CSVEETANYGYTF. CDR3 coding DNA: TGCAGCGTTGAAGAGACAGCTAACTATGGCTACACCTTC.

This clonotype was detected only a few times. The chain carries TRBV27 and TRBJ2-5; 7 nucleotides align to TRBD1. Germline CDR1 MNHEY, CDR2 SMNVEV (reference sequence). The CDR3 runs 15 residues. The ends lost 4 bases at V and 5 bases at J; junction bases unmatched: 10. The CDR3 nucleotides read TGTGCCAGCAGTTCCCTGACAGGGTTTGTCGAGACCCAGTACTTC. Encoded protein: CASSSLTGFVETQYF.

This clonotype appeared many times. V gene TRBV4-1 combines with J gene TRBJ2-7; either TRBD1 or TRBD2 may supply D (6 bases each). The germline gives CDR1 MGHRA, CDR2 YSYEKL. V was clipped by 4 bases and J by 3 bases, with 16 bases between them. CDR3 length: 15 amino acids. CDR3 in amino acids: CASSPAWGDNYEQYF. CDR3 DNA: TGCGCCAGCAGCCCGGCGTGGGGGGACAACTACGAGCAGTACTTC.

This clonotype has ten or more counts. The chain joins TRBV29-1 to TRBJ1-2; 7 nucleotides align to TRBD1. Unmatched junction bases numbered 5, after V lost 6 bases and J lost 4 bases. The CDR3 has 12 residues. Germline V gene data show CDR1 as SQVTM and CDR2 as ANQGSEA. The CDR3 here is CSVTTGPYGYTF. The CDR3, as DNA: TGCAGCGTCACGACAGGGCCCTATGGCTACACCTTC.

This chain joins TRBV13 and TRBJ2-5; D is undetermined. Germline V lookup: CDR1 PRHDT, CDR2 FYEKMQ (reference sequence). Trimming took 5 bases from V and 5 from J, leaving 15 bases between them. The CDR3 has 14 residues. CDR3 sequence: CASSPTWADETQYF. The CDR3 nucleotides read TGTGCCAGCAGCCCAACCTGGGCAGATGAGACCCAGTACTTC.